This T cell receptor beta chain was identified in a study of OX40 agonist ivuxolimab in advanced cancers. Turning to the overall study: The costimulatory receptor OX40 (CD134) was targeted by ivuxolimab, a fully human IgG2 agonistic monoclonal antibody. Intravenous ivuxolimab was administered to patients every 2 weeks at six dose levels: 0.01, 0.1, 0.3, 1.5, 3 and 10 mg/kg. Among the roughly 52 dose-escalation patients, around 19 had hepatocellular carcinoma, approximately 15 melanoma, 9 renal cell carcinoma and 9 head and neck cancer. The dose-escalation cohort was about 83% male with a mean age of about 65 years, ranging from 23 to 79. Patients were allowed to have had prior anti-PD-1, anti-PD-L1 or anti-CTLA-4 therapy, and approximately 41% of the dose-escalation patients had previously received checkpoint inhibitors. Partial responses were achieved by three dose-escalation patients, of whom one had hepatocellular carcinoma and two had cutaneous melanoma. Peripheral TCRbeta sequencing aimed to test whether ivuxolimab altered TCR sequence diversity and caused clonal T-cell expansion. The paper reports the monotherapy dose-escalation portion (N of about 51 patients) of the phase I ivuxolimab trial. The research as a whole found: The antigen specificity of the clonally expanded peripheral T cells was not determined. After ivuxolimab, more expanded clones were found on average in CD8+ T cells than in CD4+ T cells. At doses from 0.1 to 3.0 mg/kg, clonal expansion was seen in both CD4+ and CD8+ blood T cells between baseline and week 6. Low levels of normalized T-cell clonal expansion were also seen in some patients who did not respond. In partial responders in the 0.1-3.0 mg/kg groups, normalized peripheral clonal expansion was found to be among the lowest, especially among CD8+ T cells.

Patients with autoimmune disease history or receiving systemic immunosuppression were excluded from the trial. Peripheral blood for TCR sequencing was collected from all dose cohorts at baseline, on cycle 4 day 1, and on cycle 7 day 1. The samples were taken from a phase I, first-in-human, multicenter, open-label dose-escalation trial of ivuxolimab. Adults with locally advanced or metastatic melanoma, renal cell, hepatocellular, or head and neck squamous cell carcinoma were enrolled in the trial. CD4+ and CD8+ T cells were sorted separately from peripheral blood before TCR sequencing. To sequence the TCRbeta CDR3 region, genomic DNA was isolated from the sorted cells. The immunoSEQ Assay was used to sequence the TCRbeta CDR3 regions. The table was pulled from immuneACCESS by TCRdb, which kept in-frame rearrangements only. Such tables lose some clones; where checked, under half of the loss comes from unresolved V genes, and the rest has no known cause. The sample records 60,000 to 100,000 clones, about nine tenths of which are singletons. Together, the top ten hold about 0.52% of the sample.

From the germline V gene, CDR1 is MRHNA and CDR2 is SNTAGT. The V end gives up 6 bases and the J end 7 bases, leaving 2 bases in the junction not matched to a gene. There are 13 amino acids in the CDR3, from cysteine to phenylalanine inclusive. Just the 39-base CDR3 DNA is kept, in frame starting at base 1. With respect to this clone: The clone's antigen remains unknown. Nothing much larger sits one base from this clone, and base qualities are not available.

The rearranged segments are TRBV6-4 and TRBJ2-1; TRBD2 agrees with 11 junctional bases. Sequencing was performed on CD4+ or CD8+ T cells sorted from blood, taken in a trial of the OX40 agonist ivuxolimab. This clonotype was obtained from an adult with an advanced solid tumor such as melanoma, head and neck, liver or kidney cancer. The sequenced DNA: TGTGCCAGCAGGCCTAGCGGGGGGAATGAGCAGTTCTTC. Its product reads: CASRPSGGNEQFF.